The rows below give T cell receptor beta chains drawn from one sample of a study of vaccination effects on CD4 cells after COVID-19. Sequenced by immunoSEQ multiplex PCR; TCRdb stores in-frame clones only, minus some. The sample has about 73,000 clones, roughly 74% seen once. No cognate antigen is known for these TCRs. The sequencing here drew on CD4+ T cells from PBMCs cultured with HCoV-NL63 spike peptides, taken before COVID-19 vaccination. The receptors originated from a human donor who received a COVID-19 vaccine. Both conserved end residues are part of each CDR3. Fields, in order: V gene, clone size, J gene, D gene, CDR3 length, CDR3 protein. D genes are given only for firm matches. Clone size is given for some rows only: seen once, a few or many times, or a class if the clone is expanded.

>TRBV30|few|TRBJ1-2|.|13
CAWSRGRNYGYTF
>TRBV3-1/TRBV3-2|once|TRBJ2-3|TRBD1|13
CASSRQGSDTQYF
>TRBV2|.|TRBJ1-1|.|12
CASCQENTEAFF
>TRBV6-4|.|TRBJ2-1|.|14
CASSPSGKGNEQFF
>TRBV5-6|.|TRBJ2-3|.|15
CASSLGSGRTDTQYF
>TRBV29-1|.|TRBJ2-5|.|13
CSVGFLTLETQYF
>TRBV28|few|TRBJ1-2|.|15
CASSRSNQGGYGYTF
>TRBV5-1|.|TRBJ2-5|TRBD1|16
CASSSQPETGEETQYF
>TRBV29-1|.|TRBJ1-6|.|17
CSGKQGPTTLYNSPLHF
>TRBV7-2|.|TRBJ2-3|TRBD2|19
CASSFLLAGRSTFTDTQYF
>TRBV15|once|TRBJ1-4|.|15
CATSRVVQGYEKLFF
>TRBV5-1|.|TRBJ2-1|TRBD1|17
CASSKKTGTDSYNEQFF
>TRBV3-1/TRBV3-2|once|TRBJ2-5|.|12
CASSLRGGTQYF
>TRBV30|.|TRBJ1-4|.|14
CAWSVVKTNEKLFF
>TRBV4-1|.|TRBJ1-5|.|15
CASSQDTANNQPQHF
>TRBV30|.|TRBJ2-6|.|14
CAWSLSSGANVLTF
>TRBV14|few|TRBJ1-1|TRBD1|13
CASSAWTGREAFF
>TRBV6-1|.|TRBJ1-5|.|13
CASSEFWDQPQHF
>TRBV2|.|TRBJ2-1|TRBD2|19
CASITTTSGGAASYNEQFF
>TRBV27|.|TRBJ2-5|.|15
CASSLFTGRQETQYF
>TRBV29-1|few|TRBJ1-5|TRBD1|14
CSVAGTGGNQPQHF
>TRBV10-3|.|TRBJ2-3|.|15
CAISDTGKSTDTQYF
>TRBV2|few|TRBJ1-2|.|14
CASGRFILAYGYTF
>TRBV18|.|TRBJ2-5|.|15
CASSPPGSSKETQYF
>TRBV19|.|TRBJ2-1|.|15
CASSIWRNRDNEQFF
>TRBV2|.|TRBJ1-1|TRBD1|13
CASSGDRGPGAFF
>TRBV30|.|TRBJ2-1|.|19
CAWSVQLLGHLSSYNEQFF
>TRBV5-8|.|TRBJ2-2|.|13
CASSLERFGELFF
>TRBV2|.|TRBJ1-3|.|17
CASSEAIRSISGNTIYF
>TRBV24-1|.|TRBJ2-3|TRBD1|17
CATSDTGQGANTDTQYF
>TRBV29-1|.|TRBJ2-1|TRBD2|14
CSVGRGGGNNEQFF
>TRBV19|.|TRBJ2-1|.|15
CASSGLISGNNEQFF
>TRBV12-3/TRBV12-4|few|TRBJ1-3|.|13
CASRSGYGNTIYF
>TRBV15|.|TRBJ1-2|.|15
CATSRDPGRTDGYTF